This T cell receptor (beta chain) derives from a study of spatial heterogeneity in lung cancer (dated by TCRdb to about 2019). A note on the overall study: Donors were some 67 patients with early-stage, untreated non-small cell lung cancer from the lung TRACERx cohort. Follow-up PBMC samples were sequenced whenever available, with a median time to follow-up of approximately 2 years after resection. Beta-chain transcripts were consistently detected in greater numbers than alpha-chain transcripts, which likely reflected higher beta-chain transcript abundance. In the raw uncorrected reads, each unique combination of TCR and UMI appeared on average more than ten times. In non-small cell lung cancer, the study made a quantitative comparison of TCR alpha and beta repertoires among multiple tumor regions, matched nontumor lung and blood. Nonsynonymous mutation counts, determined by whole-exome sequencing of tumor tissue, were related to TCR repertoire features. Both alpha and beta chains were TCR-sequenced in a few hundred tumor regions, under 80 matched nontumor lung samples and around 50 PBMC samples obtained at surgery.

The intended sense of this specimen's time point label: blood at routine non-recurrence follow-up after resection. Without any cell sorting, TCR sequencing was performed on whole RNA extracted either from tumor and nontumor lung tissue or from cryopreserved PBMC samples. A patient was chosen for TCR sequencing only when enough RNA was available from at least two tumor regions. What the authors observed across the whole study: Comparisons of baseline and follow-up blood repertoires included only 15 or so patients. Ubiquitous expanded tumor TCRs showed up in blood more often at tumor resection than at routine follow-up. Confirming at a functional level the hypothesis that regional TCRs recognize regional mutations was considered to require additional single-cell paired TCR alpha and beta sequencing.

The protocol used for the library was 5' RACE. TCRdb lists the instrument as NextSeq 500. The TCR library protocol attached a unique molecular identifier to each TCR cDNA molecule to allow correction of PCR and sequencing errors. The paper's processing steps were these. Decombinator tools were used for TCR identification, UMI-based error correction and CDR3 extraction. TCRs above a frequency of 2 per 1,000, corresponding to the top 1% of the tumor frequency distribution, were defined as expanded. Renyi diversity was calculated using the R vegan package after each repertoire was subsampled 100 times to 5,000 TCRs. CDR3 similarity networks were constructed using string-kernel similarity of amino acid triplets, with links drawn between CDR3s whose pairwise similarity was above 0.82. The raw public reads went through TCRdb reprocessing: fastp at Q25, MiXCR clone calling, in-frame beta chains kept. Rows merge per CDR3 protein into single entries with the most common DNA and genes. The V and J calls and clone size come from TCRdb's table, not from the authors' own analysis. The sample contains 60,000 to 85,000 distinct CDR3 sequences, 8% to 10% of them found a single time. The ten biggest clones cover 1.5% to 2% of the sample.

A remark on this clonotype: Its binding antigen is unknown. Base qualities are not at hand, and no much larger clone is one base apart.

The germline V gene (reference sequence) supplies CDR1 SEHNR and CDR2 FQNEAQ. From cysteine to phenylalanine, the CDR3 is 14 amino acids long. The DNA shown is the 42-base CDR3, in frame from base 1. Cut back by 1 base and 0 bases, the V and J ends lie 7 bases apart. The clonotype was recovered from a female donor with early-stage non-small cell lung cancer. The rearranged segments are TRBV7-9 and TRBJ2-7; too little of a D gene remains to name it. The sample here was PBMCs, taken at follow-up. CDR3 region: CASSLDTVSYEQYF. The DNA reads as follows: TGTGCCAGCAGCTTAGACACAGTCTCCTACGAGCAGTACTTC.